This TCR beta chain emerged from a study of cytomegalovirus exposure and HLA in healthy donors. Study-wide points: A later analysis reported that several of the most significant clusters appeared to be linked to common viral pathogens, among them Epstein-Barr virus. The study reported that TCR beta sequences accurately predicted HLA-A and HLA-B alleles in most subjects. There were a few CMV-associated chains whose specificity for CMV antigens was confirmed in vitro. Productive status was seen about 87% or about 30% of the time for most TCR beta V segments in an earlier analysis.

As concerns this clone: The antigen remains undetermined.

Trimming shortened V by 8 bases and J by 6 bases, and 13 bases separated the two germline ends. The CDR3 contains 13 residues. Germline V gene lookup returns CDR1 LGHNA and CDR2 YNFKEQ. In the PCR, 60 Vbeta and 13 Jbeta primers were used. TCRdb's table, derived via immunoSEQ multiplex PCR, lists solely in-frame clones and lacks some. The table lists 130,000 or so clones, around 72% of them singletons. The clonotype comes from a woman in her forties or fifties in good health and CMV-seropositive. V is TRBV4-2 and J is TRBJ1-4; possibly TRBD1 for D (5 bases). The sequencing input was PBMCs. DNA for the CDR3: TGTGCCAGCGACTCAGGGTATGATGAAAAACTGTTTTTT. The encoded protein is CASDSGYDEKLFF.